This T cell receptor (beta chain) was captured by sequencing in a study of blood T cell repertoires in COVID-19. Whole-study context: Sites in the United States, Italy and Spain provided acute and convalescent COVID-19 samples.

The count of this clone is one. In the authors' workflow: Scientists estimated how many nucleated cells there were by amplifying reference gene primers. The assay was immunoSEQ multiplex PCR, and TCRdb's table has in-frame clones only and misses some. V and J calls and clone size are given by that table; D and trimming were obtained from the DNA. The table has 650,000 to 800,000 clones, 75% to 90% seen once. From germline, CDR1 is MNHNY and CDR2 SVGAGI (reference sequence). This CDR3 spans 14 amino acids. The germline V and J ends were trimmed by 0 bases and 3 bases, with 9 bases remaining between them.

This rearrangement joins TRBV6-6 to TRBJ2-7, with D uncertain. This TCR was sampled from a woman aged 18-29 years with acute or convalescent COVID-19. What was sequenced was peripheral blood. CDR3 coding DNA: TGTGCCAGCAGTTACTCCGTACAGAACTACGAGCAGTACTTC. It specifies CASSYSVQNYEQYF.